The 29 T cell receptor beta chains presented below share a single source sample, sequenced in a study of shared clonotypes between healthy human individuals. CD45RO-negative, CCR7-positively selected cells formed the naive CD8 fraction, excluding terminally differentiated effector memory CD45RA+ cells. Assay used: immunoSEQ multiplex PCR; TCRdb lists only in-frame clones, some missing. The data contain about 2 million clones, over 85% of them singletons. The sequencing input was naive CD8+ T cells sorted from blood. The source is a man in his late teens or twenties in good health.

The chain has TRBV27 and TRBJ2-7; 9 positions match TRBD1. After removal of 7 bases from V and 6 bases from J, the junction contained 13 bases not matched to a gene. The CDR3 length is 15 residues. Germline CDR1 MNHEY, CDR2 SMNVEV (reference sequence). This CDR3 is CASTPHRGLPSEQYF. CDR3 DNA sequence: TGTGCCAGCACCCCTCACAGGGGGCTACCATCCGAGCAGTACTTC.

DNA for the CDR3: TGTGCCAGCACCTTTAGAGGACGGGGCACCGGGGAGCTGTTTTTT. Translation: CASTFRGRGTGELFF. The chain couples TRBV7-6 to TRBJ2-2; D may be TRBD2 (5 bases). The CDR3 has 15 amino acids. The germline V gene encodes CDR1 SGHVS and CDR2 FNYEAQ. Trimming removed 7 bases from V and 4 bases from J, with 16 bases in between.

This chain links TRBV9 with TRBJ2-3, with TRBD1 identical over 7 bases. The CDR3 runs to 16 residues. V was clipped by 0 bases and J by 3 bases; unmatched bases: 7. Germline V gives CDR1 SGDLS, CDR2 YYNGEE. The CDR3 sequence is CASSVEGGSGTDTQYF. The CDR3 DNA is TGTGCCAGCAGCGTAGAAGGGGGCTCTGGGACAGATACGCAGTATTTT.

This chain links TRBV27 with TRBJ2-3; TRBD1 is a possible D gene (6 bases). V lost 0 bases, J lost 2 bases, and 18 bases lay in between. This CDR3 has 18 amino acids. Germline lookup yields CDR1 MNHEY and CDR2 SMNVEV (reference sequence). The CDR3 DNA follows: TGTGCCAGCAGTTTATCTTCGCACACAGGGACCTACACAGATACGCAGTATTTT. Protein product: CASSLSSHTGTYTDTQYF.

The chain carries TRBV19 and TRBJ2-7; 11 bases line up with TRBD1. From germline, CDR1 is LNHDA and CDR2 SQIVND (reference sequence). Losses at the gene ends were 4 bases for V and 5 bases for J; bases not matched to a gene: 7. The CDR3 covers 15 residues. CDR3 region: CASSNSGQGGDEQYF. The CDR3 region has the DNA TGTGCCAGTAGTAATTCGGGACAGGGGGGCGACGAGCAGTACTTC.

This chain connects TRBV4-3 to TRBJ2-7, with D possibly matching TRBD1 (5 bases). Trimming left V 0 bases short and J 4 bases short, with 22 bases between. Germline V gene lookup returns CDR1 LGHNA and CDR2 YSLEER. The length of the CDR3 is 18 residues. The DNA of the CDR3 is TGCGCCAGCAGCCAAGACACAGGCCTGGGCCCGACTCTTTACGAGCAGTACTTC. It encodes CASSQDTGLGPTLYEQYF.

The rearrangement uses TRBV11-2 and TRBJ2-7, with 12 positions matching TRBD2. J was trimmed by 0 bases and V by 5 bases; bases with no gene match: 5. CDR3 length equals 16 residues. The germline V gene encodes CDR1 SGHAT and CDR2 FQNNGV. This CDR3 reads CASSLGLAGSSYEQYF. The CDR3 nucleotides read TGTGCCAGCAGCCTAGGACTAGCGGGGAGCTCCTACGAGCAGTACTTC.

The count of this clone is one. The V gene is TRBV6-5, the J gene TRBJ2-1; 8 nucleotides match TRBD2. The ends lost 2 bases at V and 9 bases at J; junction bases unmatched: 0. The CDR3 has 12 residues. Germline V gene lookup returns CDR1 MNHEY and CDR2 SVGAGI. The CDR3 sequence: CASSYRGGEQFF. The CDR3 nucleotides are TGTGCCAGCAGTTACCGGGGGGGTGAGCAGTTCTTC.

This chain connects TRBV4-1 to TRBJ2-1; 9 nucleotides align to TRBD1. Germline V CDR1 and CDR2: MGHRA, YSYEKL. V lost 3 bases and J lost 7; bases outside the gene matches: 4. The CDR3 is made up of 14 amino acids. The CDR3 DNA follows: TGCGCCAGCAGCCAGGACAGGGGAGCGAATGAGCAGTTCTTC. Protein sequence: CASSQDRGANEQFF.

The chain couples TRBV29-1 to TRBJ2-2; TRBD2 matches 10 bases. This CDR3 spans 16 amino acids. The J segment lost 4 bases and the V segment lost 4 bases, leaving 9 bases of the junction unmatched. Germline V gives CDR1 SQVTM, CDR2 ANQGSEA. The CDR3 sequence is CSVVKSGREGTGELFF. The CDR3 coding sequence is TGCAGCGTTGTAAAAAGCGGGAGGGAAGGCACCGGGGAGCTGTTTTTT.

This clone was found once. Different DNA sequences within this sample yield the same CDR3. This rearrangement joins TRBV2 to TRBJ2-5; D remains ambiguous. Germline lookup yields CDR1 SNHLY and CDR2 FYNNEI. The CDR3 loop spans 11 amino acids. The V end lost 3 bases, the J end lost 4 bases, and 3 bases lay between the germline ends. Here the CDR3 reads CASSETETQYF. DNA for the CDR3: TGTGCCAGCAGTGAGACAGAGACCCAGTACTTC.

The chain links TRBV23-1 to TRBJ2-7; 9 bases are shared with TRBD2. TRBV23-1 is filed as an ORF, its function uncertain. The V gene end was trimmed by 0 bases and the J gene end by 3 bases; junction bases not matched to a gene: 12. The CDR3 covers 18 residues. The CDR3 coding sequence is TGCGCCAGCAGTCAATCGATCCGAGGCGGGAGGGTATACTACGAGCAGTACTTC. Translating gives CASSQSIRGGRVYYEQYF.

The chain employs TRBV21-1 and TRBJ1-3; the table assigns TRBD1, which was not confirmed against the DNA. TRBV21-1 is a recognized pseudogene. The CDR3 covers 15 residues. The CDR3: CASSRPPLTRNTIYF. The DNA for the CDR3 is TGTGCCAGCAGCAGGCCGCCCTTGACAAGAAACACCATATATTTT.

The rearrangement joins TRBV14 to TRBJ1-3, with D perhaps matching TRBD1 (5 bases). Germline CDR1 is SGHDN and CDR2 is FVKESK. The CDR3 totals 15 residues. Trimming took 4 bases from V and 2 from J, leaving 12 bases between them. The CDR3 here is CASSLGGTAGNTIYF. The CDR3 DNA reads as TGTGCCAGCAGCCTTGGGGGAACGGCTGGAAACACCATATATTTT.

This sequence joins TRBV7-9 and TRBJ2-2; 10 positions agree with TRBD1. The V segment lost 2 bases and the J segment 4 bases; nucleotides outside the gene matches: 10. CDR1 and CDR2 (germline): SEHNR, FQNEAQ (reference sequence). The CDR3 length is 18 residues. The CDR3 DNA is TGTGCCAGCAGCTTACCCGGTCCGGACAGGGGGGGCACCGGGGAGCTGTTTTTT. It is translated as CASSLPGPDRGGTGELFF. The variable domain in full, completed from reference TRBV7-9 and TRBJ2-2, reads DTGVSQNPRHKITKRGQNVTFRCDPISEHNRLYWYRQTLGQGPEFLTYFQNEAQLEKSRLLSDRFSAERPKGSFSTLEIQRTEQGDSAMYLCASSLPGPDRGGTGELFFGEGSRLTVL.

A note on this clone: Mismatch with germline at one junction end may stem from a read error. Other DNA sequences within the sample encode an identical CDR3. The J gene is TRBJ1-2, the V gene TRBV10-3, with TRBD1 as a possible D gene (5 bases). The CDR3 spans 13 residues. Germline V gene lookup returns CDR1 ENHRY and CDR2 SYGVKD. CDR3 protein: CAISENRSYGYTF. In nucleotides, the CDR3 is TGTGCCATCAGTGAAAACAGGTCCTATGGCTATACCTTC.

Written as DNA, the CDR3 is TGTGCCAGCAGCTTAGGGGGGGTAGGGCGGCAGCATGTGGAGCAGTACTTC. This encodes CASSLGGVGRQHVEQYF. This chain uses TRBV11-2 with TRBJ2-7; D possibly corresponds to TRBD2 (6 bases). The CDR3 is 17 amino acids. The germline V and J ends were trimmed by 1 base and 7 bases, with 23 bases remaining between them. Germline V gene data show CDR1 as SGHAT and CDR2 as FQNNGV.

J is TRBJ2-5 and V is TRBV6-1; 8 bases align to TRBD1. The CDR3 consists of 17 residues. The V gene end was trimmed by 2 bases and the J gene end by 2 bases; junction bases not matched to a gene: 10. Germline V gives CDR1 MNHNS, CDR2 SASEGT. The CDR3 loop is CASSEWVDRAQQETQYF. CDR3 DNA: TGTGCCAGCAGTGAATGGGTGGACAGGGCACAACAAGAGACCCAGTACTTC.

The J gene is TRBJ1-1, the V gene TRBV6-1; D not resolved. Germline-derived CDR1 and CDR2 are MNHNS and SASEGT. V dropped 6 bases and J dropped 1 base, with 15 bases sitting between them. This CDR3 spans 15 amino acids. The CDR3 loop reads CASRVFKVSNTEAFF. DNA for the CDR3: TGTGCCAGCAGAGTGTTTAAGGTATCGAACACTGAAGCTTTCTTT.

The chain couples TRBV7-2 to TRBJ2-4; TRBD1 aligns across 7 bases. J gave up 4 bases and V 4 bases, and 7 bases lay outside the gene matches. This CDR3 contains 15 residues. Looked up from germline, CDR1 is SGHTA and CDR2 is FQGNSA. Here the CDR3 reads CASSSMVGQKNIQYF. The CDR3 nucleotides read TGTGCCAGCAGCTCCATGGTGGGACAGAAAAACATTCAGTACTTC.

The chain has TRBV28 and TRBJ2-1; no reliable D call. The CDR3 totals 14 residues. CDR1 is MDHEN and CDR2 is SYDVKM in the germline V gene. Deletions cut 1 base from V and 5 bases from J, with 9 bases between. The CDR3 sequence is CASSLYSSHNEQFF. The CDR3 DNA sequence: TGTGCCAGCAGTTTATACAGTTCACACAATGAGCAGTTCTTC.

CDR3 bases: TGCGCCAGCAGCCAAGAGGGCCAGGAGTACTTC. Its protein is CASSQEGQEYF. J is TRBJ2-5 and V is TRBV4-1; unclear D gene. Trimming left V 0 bases short and J 12 bases short, with 8 bases between. The CDR3 loop spans 11 amino acids. CDR1 and CDR2 (germline): MGHRA, YSYEKL.

This clone occurred once. The chain links TRBV2 to TRBJ1-1; 10 nucleotides agree with TRBD1. The CDR3 loop spans 15 amino acids. V lost 7 bases and J lost 0; bases outside the gene matches: 5. Looked up from germline, CDR1 is SNHLY and CDR2 is FYNNEI. CDR3 amino acids: CASIPGQGMNTEAFF. For the CDR3, the DNA is TGTGCCAGCATCCCGGGACAGGGGATGAACACTGAAGCTTTCTTT.

The J gene is TRBJ2-7, the V gene TRBV6-1, with D perhaps TRBD1 (6 bases). This CDR3 is built from 15 residues. V shed 6 bases and J shed 2 bases, with 17 bases lying between them. Germline lookup yields CDR1 MNHNS and CDR2 SASEGT. The CDR3 nucleotides read TGTGCCAGCAGGGGTTACACAGGGCTTACCTACGAGCAGTACTTC. It translates to CASRGYTGLTYEQYF.

This clone was recorded only once. This sample also contains other DNA sequences that code for the same CDR3. The rearrangement links TRBV6-5 to TRBJ1-2, with D hard to call. The CDR3 extends over 12 amino acids. The germline CDR1 and CDR2 sequences are MNHEY and SVGAGI. V shed 3 bases and J shed 8 bases, with 10 bases lying between them. The CDR3 DNA sequence: TGTGCCAGCAGTTATGAAGGGAACGGCTACACCTTC. This sequence encodes CASSYEGNGYTF.

The V call is TRBV7-9, the J call TRBJ2-7, with D possibly TRBD1 on 6 matching bases. The CDR3 covers 14 residues. V lost 5 bases and J 0 bases, leaving 11 bases between the germline ends. CDR1 is SEHNR and CDR2 is FQNEAQ in the germline V gene (reference sequence). DNA for the CDR3: TGTGCCAGCAGCCAACGGGACATCTCCTACGAGCAGTACTTC. The encoded protein is CASSQRDISYEQYF.

This chain joins TRBV28 and TRBJ2-7; 9 bases line up with TRBD1. Germline loops: CDR1 MDHEN, CDR2 SYDVKM. The CDR3 has 16 residues. With 4 bases clipped from V and 2 bases from J, the junction kept 9 bases outside the gene matches. CDR3 nucleotide sequence: TGTGCCAGCAGTTGGCAAAGAGGGACAGGGACCTACGAGCAGTACTTC. Its protein is CASSWQRGTGTYEQYF. The full variable domain, with the rest looked up from reference TRBV28 and TRBJ2-7, is DVKVTQSSRYLVKRTGEKVFLECVQDMDHENMFWYRQDPGLGLRLIYFSYDVKMKEKGDIPEGYSVSREKKERFSLILESASTNQTSMYLCASSWQRGTGTYEQYFGPGTRLTVT.

The chain links TRBV11-2 to TRBJ1-5, with D tentatively TRBD1 (5 bases). The CDR3 extends over 15 amino acids. Germline CDR1 SGHAT, CDR2 FQNNGV. V lost 0 bases, J lost 4 bases, and 10 bases lay in between. The CDR3 spells CASSLDTGDNQPQHF. The CDR3 DNA follows: TGTGCCAGCAGCTTAGATACGGGGGATAATCAGCCCCAGCATTTT.

This clone was counted between two and nine times. Other DNA sequences in the sample encode the same CDR3. The chain uses TRBV6-1 and TRBJ2-7; no reliable D call. Germline V gene data show CDR1 as MNHNS and CDR2 as SASEGT. The CDR3 is 13 amino acids. Deletions cut 1 base from V and 0 bases from J, with 4 bases between. The CDR3 here is CASSEGLSYEQYF. In DNA, the CDR3 is TGTGCCAGCAGTGAAGGGCTCTCCTACGAGCAGTACTTC.